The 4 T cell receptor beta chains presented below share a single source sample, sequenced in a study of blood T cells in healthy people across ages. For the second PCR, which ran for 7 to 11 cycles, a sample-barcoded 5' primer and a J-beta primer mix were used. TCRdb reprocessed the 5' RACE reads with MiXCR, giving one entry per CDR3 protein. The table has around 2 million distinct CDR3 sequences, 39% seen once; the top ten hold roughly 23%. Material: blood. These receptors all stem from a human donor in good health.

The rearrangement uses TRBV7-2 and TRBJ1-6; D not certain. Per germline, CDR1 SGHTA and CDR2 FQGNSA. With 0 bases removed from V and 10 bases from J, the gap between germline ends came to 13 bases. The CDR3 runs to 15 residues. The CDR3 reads CASSLASREQSPLHF. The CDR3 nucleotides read TGTGCCAGCAGCTTAGCATCCCGGGAGCAGTCACCCCTCCACTTT.

The DNA of the CDR3 is TGTGCCAGCAGCGTAAGGAGGGGAGAGGAAGGAGATACGCAGTATTTT. Protein product: CASSVRRGEEGDTQYF. The gene calls are TRBV9 and TRBJ2-3; D possibly corresponds to TRBD2 (6 bases). The CDR3 totals 16 residues. Germline CDR1 SGDLS, CDR2 YYNGEE. Between the trimmed V and J ends, which lost 1 base and 5 bases, there was a span of 17 bases.

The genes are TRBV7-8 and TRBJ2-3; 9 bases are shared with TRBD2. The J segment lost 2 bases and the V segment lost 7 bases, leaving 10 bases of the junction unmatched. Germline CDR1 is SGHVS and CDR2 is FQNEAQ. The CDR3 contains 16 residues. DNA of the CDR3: TGTGCCAGCACCCCGAAACTAGCGGGTAACACAGATACGCAGTATTTT. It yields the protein CASTPKLAGNTDTQYF.

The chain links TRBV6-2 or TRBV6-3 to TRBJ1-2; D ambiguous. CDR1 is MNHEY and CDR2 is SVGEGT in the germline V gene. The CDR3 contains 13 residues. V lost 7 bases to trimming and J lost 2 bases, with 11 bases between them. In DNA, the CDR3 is TGTGCCAGCACCGTGGGTCGGAACTATGGCTACACCTTC. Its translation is CASTVGRNYGYTF.